This entry lists 21 T cell receptor beta chains sequenced from one sample in a study of blood T cells in healthy people across ages. Alongside a J-beta primer mix, a sample-barcoded 5' primer served in a second PCR lasting roughly 6 to 11 cycles. MiXCR was run by TCRdb on the 5' RACE reads, yielding one entry per CDR3 protein. The sample lists just under 550,000 distinct CDR3 sequences; around 24% were seen once. These data were also reused for a study on T cells of mothers and their children.

Sequencing was done on a sample of blood. The receptor source for this set is a boy younger than 18 in good health.

The genes are TRBV28 and TRBJ2-2; 9 bases fit TRBD1. Trimming at V came to 2 bases and at J to 4 bases, leaving 5 bases not matched to a gene. The CDR3 length is 16 residues. CDR1 MDHEN and CDR2 SYDVKM come from the germline V gene. CDR3 sequence reads: CASSLGTGFFTGELFF. CDR3 coding DNA: TGTGCCAGCAGTTTAGGGACAGGGTTTTTCACCGGGGAGCTGTTTTTT. Filled out from reference TRBV28 and TRBJ2-2, the complete variable domain reads DVKVTQSSRYLVKRTGEKVFLECVQDMDHENMFWYRQDPGLGLRLIYFSYDVKMKEKGDIPEGYSVSREKKERFSLILESASTNQTSMYLCASSLGTGFFTGELFFGEGSRLTVL.

The chain is built from TRBV20-1 and TRBJ2-7; 7 nucleotides line up with TRBD1. The V gene's germline CDR1 is DFQATT and CDR2 SNEGSKA (reference sequence). V shed 4 bases, J shed 2 bases, and the junction held 17 bases outside the gene matches. CDR3 length equals 17 residues. Written as DNA, the CDR3 is TGCAGTGCTACCGAAGCAATGCTACAGGGGTCTGCCTACGAGCAGTACTTC. As protein: CSATEAMLQGSAYEQYF.

V gene TRBV4-3 combines with J gene TRBJ1-1; TRBD1 agrees at 11 bases. Per germline, CDR1 LGHNA and CDR2 YSLEER. The CDR3 runs 16 residues. Trimming at V came to 4 bases and at J to 0 bases, leaving 4 bases not matched to a gene. This chain's CDR3 is CASSPGTGGVNTEAFF. The CDR3, as DNA: TGCGCCAGCAGCCCCGGGACAGGGGGTGTGAACACTGAAGCTTTCTTT.

This rearrangement joins TRBV5-1 to TRBJ2-7, with 8 bases identical to TRBD1. V was pared by 4 bases and J by 5 bases, with 11 bases of the junction left unmatched. The germline V gene encodes CDR1 SGHRS and CDR2 YFSETQ. CDR3 size: 15 residues. CDR3 protein: CASSQIQDRAHEQYF. The CDR3 DNA reads as TGCGCCAGCAGCCAAATACAGGACAGGGCCCACGAGCAGTACTTC.

The V gene is TRBV7-2, the J gene TRBJ2-5, with a weak D call TRBD2 (5 bases). Trimming took off 5 bases at V and 5 bases at J, with 12 bases between the two ends. Germline V gene sequence: CDR1 SGHTA, CDR2 FQGNSA. This CDR3 spans 13 amino acids. The CDR3 DNA reads as TGTGCCAGCAGCCCGGGATCCACTGAGACCCAGTACTTC. Its protein is CASSPGSTETQYF.

This clonotype is a singleton in its sample. The chain links TRBV20-1 to TRBJ2-1; TRBD2 might be the D (5 bases). The CDR3 extends over 14 amino acids. The germline V and J ends were trimmed by 8 bases and 1 base, with 15 bases remaining between them. Germline CDR1 and CDR2: DFQATT and SNEGSKA (reference sequence). CDR3 nucleotides: TGCAGTAGTCCCCCGAGGAGGTCCTACAATGAGCAGTTCTTC. Translation gives CSSPPRRSYNEQFF.

The V and J genes are TRBV24-1 and TRBJ2-5; no clear D. Germline loops: CDR1 KGHDR, CDR2 SFDVKD. Trimming left V 4 bases short and J 2 bases short, with 7 bases between. The CDR3 has 13 amino acids. CDR3 sequence reads: CATSEGKQETQYF. DNA for the CDR3: TGTGCCACCAGTGAGGGGAAACAAGAGACCCAGTACTTC.

This clonotype came up a few times. The gene calls are TRBV4-1 and TRBJ2-3; no clear D. CDR1 MGHRA and CDR2 YSYEKL come from the germline V gene. V lost 1 base and J 2 bases, leaving 7 bases between the germline ends. This CDR3 has 14 residues. The CDR3 sequence is CASSQVTNTDTQYF. CDR3 DNA: TGCGCCAGCAGCCAAGTCACTAACACAGATACGCAGTATTTT.

This clonotype was seen more than once but under ten times. For the CDR3, the DNA is TGTGCCAGCAGCCAACGACCGGCCGAAAAACTGTTTTTT. Translating gives CASSQRPAEKLFF. V gene TRBV4-2 combines with J gene TRBJ1-4; D gene uncertain. V lost 2 bases, J lost 8 bases, and 9 bases lay in between. There are 13 residues in the CDR3. Germline assignment: CDR1 LGHNA and CDR2 YNFKEQ.

The CDR3: CASSALLAGGFSSYNEQFF. For the CDR3, the DNA is TGTGCCAGCAGTGCCCTGTTAGCGGGGGGGTTCAGCTCCTACAATGAGCAGTTCTTC. V and J are TRBV2 and TRBJ2-1, with 11 bases identical to TRBD2. J gave up 0 bases and V 4 bases, and 11 bases lay outside the gene matches. The CDR3 consists of 19 residues. CDR1 SNHLY and CDR2 FYNNEI come from the germline V gene.

This clonotype was counted between two and nine times. This chain joins TRBV20-1 and TRBJ2-3, with D possibly being TRBD1 (5 bases). V lost 8 bases and J lost 6, with 18 bases in between. Germline V gives CDR1 DFQATT, CDR2 SNEGSKA (reference sequence). There are 13 residues in the CDR3. The CDR3 is CSSLQGASDTQYF. The CDR3 DNA reads as TGCAGTTCCTTGCAAGGGGCCTCGGATACGCAGTATTTT.

The gene calls are TRBV25-1 and TRBJ2-2; 9 bases are shared with TRBD1. The CDR3 runs 15 residues. Germline loops: CDR1 MGHDK, CDR2 SYGVNS. The ends lost 4 bases at V and 6 bases at J; junction bases unmatched: 6. CDR3 bases: TGTGCCAGCAGTGCCCGGACAGGGGTGGCCGGGGAGCTGTTTTTT. Translation: CASSARTGVAGELFF.

This chain uses TRBV3-1 with TRBJ2-1; 8 positions agree with TRBD1. CDR1 LGHDT and CDR2 YNNKEL come from the germline V gene (reference sequence). Trimming removed 4 bases from V and 6 bases from J; junction bases left unmatched: 11. This CDR3 has 16 amino acids. The DNA for the CDR3 is TGTGCCAGCAGCCCTAAGGTCGGACAGGGTTTCAATGAGCAGTTCTTC. It codes for CASSPKVGQGFNEQFF.

In its sample, this clonotype was seen many times. The V call is TRBV7-9, the J call TRBJ1-4, with 8 positions matching TRBD1. Germline CDR1 and CDR2: SEHNR and FQNEAQ (reference sequence). Germline trimming cut 4 bases from V and 7 bases from J; bases unmatched to any gene: 11. The CDR3 has 16 amino acids. The CDR3 loop reads CASSSLQGASGEKLFF. In DNA form, the CDR3 reads TGTGCCAGCAGCTCTTTGCAGGGGGCGTCGGGTGAAAAACTGTTTTTT.

J is TRBJ2-5 and V is TRBV7-2, with 8 bases fitting TRBD2. Trimming removed 2 bases from V and 1 base from J; junction bases left unmatched: 12. Germline V gives CDR1 SGHTA, CDR2 FQGNSA. The CDR3 totals 18 residues. The CDR3 sequence: CASSLSVRGGPSQETQYF. Here the CDR3 DNA reads TGTGCCAGCAGCTTAAGTGTCCGCGGGGGGCCCTCCCAAGAGACCCAGTACTTC.

The rearrangement joins TRBV4-3 to TRBJ2-3, with D possibly matching TRBD2 (6 bases). V lost 1 base to trimming and J lost 2 bases, with 10 bases between them. This CDR3 region has 15 residues. Germline V lookup: CDR1 LGHNA, CDR2 YSLEER. Here the CDR3 DNA reads TGCGCCAGCAGCCAAGGCGGGAAAAACACAGATACGCAGTATTTT. Translation: CASSQGGKNTDTQYF.

This clonotype occurred a few times. The chain employs TRBV12-3 or TRBV12-4 and TRBJ1-5; TRBD1 matches 11 bases. CDR3 length: 13 amino acids. The J segment lost 12 bases and the V segment lost 4 bases, leaving 5 bases of the junction unmatched. The CDR3 sequence: CASSSGTGGVQHF. DNA for the CDR3: TGTGCCAGCAGTTCAGGGACAGGGGGGGTCCAGCATTTT.

The chain couples TRBV7-2 to TRBJ1-2; maybe TRBD1 (6 bases). Between the trimmed V and J ends, which lost 5 bases and 2 bases, there was a span of 9 bases. The CDR3 sequence is 13 residues long. Germline lookup yields CDR1 SGHTA and CDR2 FQGNSA. CDR3 amino acids: CASSTTGNYGYTF. The CDR3 region has the DNA TGTGCCAGCAGCACCACAGGGAACTATGGCTACACCTTC.

This clonotype was seen only a few times. The rearrangement links TRBV20-1 to TRBJ2-3, with no clear D. CDR1 and CDR2 (germline): DFQATT, SNEGSKA (reference sequence). The CDR3 is 14 amino acids. Trimming cost V 0 bases and J 2 bases, with 9 bases left between them. The CDR3 coding sequence is TGCAGTGCTAGAGATGGAACCCTCACAGATACGCAGTATTTT. Translated, it gives CSARDGTLTDTQYF.

This clonotype was seen more than once but under ten times. The chain is built from TRBV28 and TRBJ2-5; 14 nucleotides match TRBD2. Trimming removed 7 bases from V and 7 bases from J; junction bases left unmatched: 2. This CDR3 region has 13 residues. Germline V gene sequence: CDR1 MDHEN, CDR2 SYDVKM. In DNA, the CDR3 is TGTGCCAGCATGACTAGCGGGAGGGCGACCCAGTACTTC. Translated: CASMTSGRATQYF. The complete variable domain, with remaining parts taken from reference TRBV28 and TRBJ2-5, reads DVKVTQSSRYLVKRTGEKVFLECVQDMDHENMFWYRQDPGLGLRLIYFSYDVKMKEKGDIPEGYSVSREKKERFSLILESASTNQTSMYLCASMTSGRATQYFGPGTRLLVL.

The DNA for the CDR3 is TGTGCCAGCAGGGGCTTCCAGGGCAATGAGCAGTTCTTC. The encoded protein is CASRGFQGNEQFF. The chain combines TRBV7-3 with TRBJ2-5; tentative D call: TRBD1 (5 bases). The DNA end favors TRBJ2-1, so the J call may be wrong. This CDR3 spans 13 amino acids. CDR1 is SGHTA and CDR2 is FQGTGA in the germline V gene.